This passage covers 23 T cell receptor beta chains from one sample sequenced in a study of cytomegalovirus exposure and HLA in healthy donors. Primers for the PCR totalled 60 Vbeta and 13 Jbeta. Assay used: immunoSEQ multiplex PCR; TCRdb lists only in-frame clones, some missing. Seen here are 77,000 or so clones, about 78% observed once, and the top ten hold approximately 1.6%. The specimen sequenced was PBMCs. The receptors originated from a man between 35 and 55 years old in good health and CMV-seronegative.

This sequence joins TRBV5-4 and TRBJ2-3, with 8 nucleotides matching TRBD2. CDR1 is SGHNT, CDR2 YYREEE, per germline (reference sequence). This CDR3 contains 12 residues. The junction had 3 bases not matched to a gene; V was cut back by 7 bases and J by 5 bases. The CDR3 DNA sequence: TGTGCCAGCTGGGGACTAGGAGATACGCAGTATTTT. Amino acids: CASWGLGDTQYF.

CDR3 DNA: TGTGCCAGCCTGATATTCGGGTACAATGAGCAGTTCTTC. Translating it yields CASLIFGYNEQFF. The rearrangement links TRBV7-9 to TRBJ2-1; D unclear. V was cut by 8 bases and J by 4 bases, with 12 bases left in between. Per the germline V gene, CDR1 is SEHNR and CDR2 is FQNEAQ (reference sequence). The CDR3 covers 13 residues.

The chain employs TRBV4-2 and TRBJ2-1; D possibly corresponds to TRBD1 (6 bases). The CDR3 consists of 16 residues. With 0 bases removed from V and 9 bases from J, the gap between germline ends came to 18 bases. CDR1 is LGHNA, CDR2 YNFKEQ, per germline. This CDR3 reads CASSQDNGRVDSEQFF. The DNA for the CDR3 is TGTGCCAGCAGCCAAGATAACGGACGCGTGGACAGTGAGCAGTTCTTC.

A word on this clone: An end of the junction does not agree with germline; a read error may underlie this. This chain joins TRBV7-9 and TRBJ2-7; possibly TRBD1 for D (5 bases). The CDR3 is 13 residues long. Germline assignment: CDR1 SEHNR and CDR2 FQNEAQ (reference sequence). CDR3 sequence: CSSSFQGTYEQYF. The CDR3 DNA reads as TGTTCCAGCAGCTTCCAGGGTACCTACGAGCAGTACTTC.

This rearrangement joins TRBV7-2 to TRBJ2-5; a weak D match, TRBD1 (6 bases). V dropped 1 base and J dropped 4 bases, with 10 bases sitting between them. Germline V gives CDR1 SGHTA, CDR2 FQGNSA. The length of the CDR3 is 14 residues. The CDR3 protein is CASSLGQVGETQYF. The CDR3 nucleotides are TGTGCCAGCAGCTTAGGACAGGTCGGAGAGACCCAGTACTTC.

The chain couples TRBV15 to TRBJ2-5, with TRBD1 as a possible D gene (7 bases). The germline V gene has CDR1 LNHNV and CDR2 YYDKDF (reference sequence). The CDR3 is made up of 15 amino acids. V lost 1 base to trimming and J lost 4 bases, with 13 bases between them. CDR3 sequence: CATSRAQGGPETQYF. The CDR3 DNA is TGTGCCACCAGCAGAGCCCAGGGGGGCCCAGAGACCCAGTACTTC.

CDR3: CASSPPAREVNEQFF. The CDR3, as DNA: TGTGCCAGCTCACCACCGGCCAGGGAGGTTAATGAGCAGTTCTTC. The chain links TRBV18 to TRBJ2-1; possible D gene TRBD2, 6 bases. Trimming cost V 0 bases and J 7 bases, with 13 bases left between them. CDR3 size: 15 residues. CDR1 is KGHSH, CDR2 LQKENI, per germline.

This chain connects TRBV18 to TRBJ2-2, with D possibly being TRBD2 (5 bases). The CDR3 sequence is 15 residues long. Germline V gene data show CDR1 as KGHSH and CDR2 as LQKENI. V was clipped by 2 bases and J by 3 bases, with 10 bases between them. The CDR3 sequence is CASSPKLVDTGELFF. CDR3 nucleotide sequence: TGTGCCAGCTCACCAAAACTAGTGGACACCGGGGAGCTGTTTTTT.

The chain recombines TRBV28 with TRBJ1-5; TRBD1 matches at 7 bases. This CDR3 is built from 15 residues. Germline CDR1 reads MDHEN; CDR2 reads SYDVKM. Trimming at V came to 6 bases and at J to 6 bases, leaving 11 bases not matched to a gene. The CDR3 reads CASSQHDRVSQPQHF. The CDR3, as DNA: TGTGCCAGCAGCCAGCACGACAGGGTATCTCAGCCCCAGCATTTT.

This chain connects TRBV19 to TRBJ2-6; 8 nucleotides agree with TRBD2. This CDR3 contains 15 residues. The V segment lost 8 bases and the J segment 12 bases; nucleotides outside the gene matches: 15. CDR1 and CDR2 from the germline V gene are LNHDA and SQIVND (reference sequence). In DNA form, the CDR3 reads TGTGCCAGTTCCGGGAGGGGGAGACACAAGACCGTCCTGACTTTC. Its protein product is CASSGRGRHKTVLTF. The full variable domain, rest sourced from reference TRBV19 and TRBJ2-6, is DGGITQSPKYLFRKEGQNVTLSCEQNLNHDAMYWYRQDPGQGLRLIYYSQIVNDFQKGDIAEGYSVSREKKESFPLTVTSAQKNPTAFYLCASSGRGRHKTVLTFGAGSRLTVL.

V gene TRBV11-3 combines with J gene TRBJ2-5; 7 bases align to TRBD2. V lost 11 bases and J lost 5; bases outside the gene matches: 14. CDR1 and CDR2 (germline): SGHNT, YENEEA. CDR3 length: 14 residues. The CDR3: CAFWTRFGPETQYF. The CDR3 nucleotides are TGTGCCTTTTGGACTAGATTTGGGCCGGAGACCCAGTACTTC. The full variable domain, with the rest looked up from reference TRBV11-3 and TRBJ2-5, is EAGVVQSPRYKIIEKKQPVAFWCNPISGHNTLYWYLQNLGQGPELLIRYENEEAVDDSQLPKDRFSAERLKGVDSTLKIQPAELGDSAVYLCAFWTRFGPETQYFGPGTRLLVL.

The rearrangement joins TRBV28 to TRBJ1-1; 11 nucleotides line up with TRBD1. The CDR3 is made up of 15 amino acids. V lost 5 bases and J lost 4; bases outside the gene matches: 6. CDR1 and CDR2 (germline): MDHEN, SYDVKM. CDR3 coding DNA: TGTGCCAGCAGTGGACAGGGGGCTGACGCCACTGAAGCTTTCTTT. It specifies CASSGQGADATEAFF.

The rearrangement links TRBV6-1 to TRBJ2-2; 11 bases map to TRBD2. V shed 11 bases, J shed 4 bases, and the junction held 6 bases outside the gene matches. This CDR3 comprises 14 residues. Looked up from germline, CDR1 is MNHNS and CDR2 is SASEGT. The CDR3: CAGSGRALTGELFF. CDR3 nucleotide sequence: TGTGCCGGTAGCGGGAGGGCCCTCACCGGGGAGCTGTTTTTT.

The chain is built from TRBV4-1 and TRBJ2-5, with 8 bases lining up with TRBD1. Trimming removed 1 base from V and 3 bases from J; junction bases left unmatched: 1. Germline V lookup: CDR1 MGHRA, CDR2 YSYEKL. CDR3 length equals 14 residues. CDR3 DNA: TGCGCCAGCAGCCAAGTGGGACAGGAAGAGACCCAGTACTTC. Residues: CASSQVGQEETQYF.

The chain links TRBV18 to TRBJ2-2, with 13 bases that match TRBD2. The CDR3 runs to 16 residues. Germline trimming cut 3 bases from V and 7 bases from J; bases unmatched to any gene: 5. Germline CDR1 KGHSH, CDR2 LQKENI. The CDR3 DNA reads as TGTGCCAGCTCACCCGGACTAGCGGGAGTAAGCGGGGAGCTGTTTTTT. It yields the protein CASSPGLAGVSGELFF.

The chain recombines TRBV9 with TRBJ2-1, with 9 positions matching TRBD1. This CDR3 contains 15 residues. Trimming took 3 bases from V and 3 from J; bases not matched to a gene: 4. Germline V gene lookup returns CDR1 SGDLS and CDR2 YYNGEE. The CDR3 reads CASSAWDRVYNEQFF. The CDR3 coding sequence is TGTGCCAGCAGCGCATGGGACAGGGTCTACAATGAGCAGTTCTTC.

J is TRBJ2-3 and V is TRBV4-1; no firm D call. Between the trimmed V and J ends, which lost 4 bases and 2 bases, there was a span of 10 bases. The germline CDR1 and CDR2 sequences are MGHRA and YSYEKL. The CDR3 loop spans 14 amino acids. CDR3 amino acids: CASSPDPNTDTQYF. As DNA, the CDR3 is TGCGCCAGCAGCCCAGACCCCAACACAGATACGCAGTATTTT.

V usage is TRBV5-6 and J usage is TRBJ2-5, with D perhaps matching TRBD2 (6 bases). In germline, CDR1 is SGHDT, CDR2 YYEEEE. This CDR3 comprises 14 residues. Trimming stripped 4 bases from V and 5 bases from J, with 15 bases between. The CDR3 reads CASSPPGRGETQYF. CDR3 bases: TGTGCCAGCAGCCCCCCGGGACGGGGGGAGACCCAGTACTTC.

The chain is built from TRBV28 and TRBJ2-7; possible D gene TRBD2, 6 bases. Germline V gene sequence: CDR1 MDHEN, CDR2 SYDVKM. CDR3 length: 15 residues. V was cut by 2 bases and J by 4 bases, with 15 bases left in between. Here the CDR3 DNA reads TGTGCCAGCAGTTTAGGCGGAGGGACTGTATACGAGCAGTACTTC. Encoded protein: CASSLGGGTVYEQYF. The full variable domain, rest sourced from reference TRBV28 and TRBJ2-7, is DVKVTQSSRYLVKRTGEKVFLECVQDMDHENMFWYRQDPGLGLRLIYFSYDVKMKEKGDIPEGYSVSREKKERFSLILESASTNQTSMYLCASSLGGGTVYEQYFGPGTRLTVT.

The rearrangement links TRBV29-1 to TRBJ1-3; no reliable D call. The V gene's germline CDR1 is SQVTM and CDR2 ANQGSEA. With 4 bases removed from V and 3 bases from J, the gap between germline ends came to 4 bases. The CDR3 extends over 11 amino acids. CDR3 sequence reads: CSVGLGNTIYF. Here the CDR3 DNA reads TGCAGCGTTGGTCTTGGAAACACCATATATTTT.

V usage is TRBV6-1 and J usage is TRBJ2-7; D unresolved. V dropped 4 bases and J dropped 0 bases, with 16 bases sitting between them. The CDR3 contains 16 residues. Germline values: CDR1 MNHNS, CDR2 SASEGT. The CDR3 DNA reads TGTGCCAGCAGTGGTCAGACTTTGGCTAGCTCCTACGAGCAGTACTTC. Translated, it gives CASSGQTLASSYEQYF.

This clone was observed once. The chain couples TRBV7-2 to TRBJ2-1; 10 bases are a match to TRBD2. V lost 7 bases to trimming and J lost 8 bases; unmatched junction nucleotides: 11. CDR1 is SGHTA and CDR2 is FQGNSA in the germline V gene. The CDR3 contains 15 residues. The CDR3 sequence: CASIKRLAGVDEQFF. CDR3 nucleotide sequence: TGTGCCAGCATCAAGAGGCTAGCGGGAGTGGATGAGCAGTTCTTC.

V and J are TRBV14 and TRBJ2-3, with 8 bases fitting TRBD1. Trimming removed 3 bases from V and 5 bases from J; junction bases left unmatched: 7. Germline-derived CDR1 and CDR2 are SGHDN and FVKESK. The length of the CDR3 is 15 residues. The CDR3 loop reads CASSHFRGRLDTQYF. The CDR3 DNA follows: TGTGCCAGCAGCCACTTCAGGGGGCGATTAGATACGCAGTATTTT.